This TCR beta chain was sequenced in a study of identical twins. This clonotype has a count of ten or more. TCRdb reprocessed the 5' RACE reads via MiXCR and lists one record per CDR3 protein. The data show around 340,000 distinct CDR3 sequences, with roughly 10% seen just once and 8% to 10% held by the top ten. Germline V gene data show CDR1 as ENHRY and CDR2 as SYGVKD. The V end lost 0 bases, the J end lost 7 bases, and 6 bases lay between the germline ends. The CDR3 is 12 residues long. The TCR was taken from a woman in her forties or fifties in good health. The specimen was naive T cells sorted from blood. This chain connects TRBV10-3 to TRBJ1-1, with D uncertain. In DNA, the CDR3 is TGTGCCATCAGTGAGTCGAATCGTGAAGCTTTCTTT. Its protein product is CAISESNREAFF.